These T cell receptor beta chains were read from a single sample in a study of T cells after yellow fever vaccination. Each CDR3 protein gets one entry after TCRdb re-called the 5' RACE reads with MiXCR. This sample has about 340,000 distinct CDR3 sequences; 3% to 4.5% occur once, and the top ten carry 20% to 25%. The specimen comprised PBMCs, sampled 5 days after the yellow fever booster vaccination. These receptors all come from a young man who received the YFV17D yellow fever vaccine. Both conserved end residues are part of each CDR3. The order of the fields is clone size, V gene, J gene, D gene, CDR3 DNA, CDR3 protein. A D gene is named only where the DNA matches it firmly. Rows may omit the clone size; those that give it use once, few, many or a size class.

few,TRBV18,TRBJ1-1,-,TGTGCCAGCTCGCCCCGAGCTCAAGGGACTAACACTGAAGCTTTCTTT,CASSPRAQGTNTEAFF
few,TRBV24-1,TRBJ1-6,-,TGTGCCACCAGTGATGGATTTAACTCACCCCTCCACTTT,CATSDGFNSPLHF
-,TRBV6-2/TRBV6-3,TRBJ2-3,-,TGTGCCAGCAGTTACGCCGTTGGTACTAGCACAGATACGCAGTATTTT,CASSYAVGTSTDTQYF
-,TRBV5-4,TRBJ1-1,-,TGTGCCAGCAGCCCAGCCGACGATCTTAACACTGAAGCTTTCTTT,CASSPADDLNTEAFF
few,TRBV18,TRBJ2-3,-,TGTGCCAGCTCCTCAGCGACAGGAACAGATACGCAGTATTTT,CASSSATGTDTQYF
few,TRBV5-1,TRBJ1-1,-,TGCGCCAGCAGCTTTGCGATTCCCATGAACACTGAAGCTTTCTTT,CASSFAIPMNTEAFF
-,TRBV7-2,TRBJ2-7,TRBD1,TGTGCCAGCAGCTTAGTGGGCAGGGGGTACGAGCAGTACTTC,CASSLVGRGYEQYF
many,TRBV2,TRBJ2-3,TRBD2,TGTGCCAGCAGACGGACTAGCGGGGGGGCAGATACGCAGTATTTT,CASRRTSGGADTQYF
few,TRBV6-6,TRBJ1-3,TRBD1,TGTGCCAGCAGTGGTACAGGGGCCTCCTCTGGAAACACCATATATTTT,CASSGTGASSGNTIYF
few,TRBV29-1,TRBJ1-2,-,TGCAGCGTGGACACGGGGCAGGGGACACCTCTCTATGGCTACACCTTC,CSVDTGQGTPLYGYTF
many,TRBV6-5,TRBJ1-3,-,TGTGCCAGCAGTTGGGTAGCGGCTGGAAACACCATATATTTT,CASSWVAAGNTIYF
-,TRBV5-1,TRBJ1-1,-,TGCGCCAGCAGCTTGGGGTATAACACTGAAGCTTTCTTT,CASSLGYNTEAFF
-,TRBV7-3,TRBJ1-1,-,TGTGCCAGCAGCCGAGATCCGAACACTGAAGCTTTCTTT,CASSRDPNTEAFF
-,TRBV19,TRBJ1-5,-,TGTGCCAGTAGTATCGGTGGGCAGACCTATCAGCCCCAGCATTTT,CASSIGGQTYQPQHF
-,TRBV7-3,TRBJ2-2,-,TGTGCCAGCAGCCCCGGGACGCCCAACACCGGGGAGCTGTTTTTT,CASSPGTPNTGELFF
many,TRBV18,TRBJ2-3,-,TGTGCCAGCTCAGAGTCAGATACGCAGTATTTT,CASSESDTQYF
-,TRBV20-1,TRBJ2-3,TRBD1,TGCAGTGCTAAGACAGGGTTGCAAGATACGCAGTATTTT,CSAKTGLQDTQYF
-,TRBV19,TRBJ2-1,TRBD1,TGTGCCAGTCGCCCCGAGACAGGGTCTGACAATGAGCAGTTCTTC,CASRPETGSDNEQFF
few,TRBV5-5,TRBJ2-3,-,TGTGCCAGCAGCCCCAATGGGCCTAGCACAGATACGCAGTATTTT,CASSPNGPSTDTQYF
few,TRBV20-1,TRBJ1-1,TRBD1,TGCAGTGCTAAGCCAGGGGGGGCGCGTACTGAAGCTTTCTTT,CSAKPGGARTEAFF
-,TRBV7-2,TRBJ2-5,TRBD2,TGTGCCAGCAGCTTAGCCAGGACTAGCGGGGGGGCCGGGACCCAGTACTTC,CASSLARTSGGAGTQYF
few,TRBV7-6,TRBJ2-3,-,TGTGCCAGCAGCTTGCTCGGCGGGGATACTAGCACAGATACGCAGTATTTT,CASSLLGGDTSTDTQYF
-,TRBV7-9,TRBJ1-4,TRBD1,TGTGCCAGCAGCGAGGGACCGATAGGGACAGGTGAAAAACTGTTTTTT,CASSEGPIGTGEKLFF
-,TRBV5-4,TRBJ1-1,TRBD1,TGTGCCAGCAGCTCAGGGGGCGAACATTCTGAAGCTTTCTTT,CASSSGGEHSEAFF
few,TRBV11-3,TRBJ2-1,-,TGTGCCAGCAGCGCAAACGGGGGGCGGCCCTACAATGAGCAGTTCTTC,CASSANGGRPYNEQFF
-,TRBV7-2,TRBJ1-5,-,TGTGACAGAAGCATATACAATCAGCCCCAGCATTTT,CDRSIYNQPQHF
few,TRBV6-2/TRBV6-3,TRBJ1-6,TRBD1,TGTGCCAGCAGTAACGTGGGACAGCCCGCGGGGCCCCTCCACTTT,CASSNVGQPAGPLHF
few,TRBV12-3/TRBV12-4,TRBJ2-2,-,TGTGCCAGCATGGTGAGGACCGCAACCGAAGAGCTGTTTTTT,CASMVRTATEELFF
-,TRBV6-2/TRBV6-3,TRBJ1-1,-,TGTGCCAGCAGTTCCCGCCGGGGGGACACTGAAGCTTTCTTT,CASSSRRGDTEAFF
few,TRBV18,TRBJ1-1,-,TGTGCCAGCTCACCAACACAGGAAAAGAACACTGAAGCTTTCTTT,CASSPTQEKNTEAFF
many,TRBV4-1,TRBJ1-2,-,TGCGCCAGCAGCCAAGTTTCAGGGCTGGGCGGCTACACCTTC,CASSQVSGLGGYTF
-,TRBV20-1,TRBJ1-1,-,TGCAGTGCTAGAGATAAGGACCCCTTGGGGAAAGCTTTCTTT,CSARDKDPLGKAFF
many,TRBV9,TRBJ1-3,-,TGTGCCAGCAGCGGATGGGGGGTAGACTCTGGAAACACCATATATTTT,CASSGWGVDSGNTIYF
few,TRBV20-1,TRBJ2-5,-,TGCAGTGCTCTATCGGGGGGCGCGGAGACCCAGTACTTC,CSALSGGAETQYF
few,TRBV29-1,TRBJ1-2,-,TGCAGCGTTCGCTGGGCCGAGGGTGGCTACACCTTC,CSVRWAEGGYTF
many,TRBV6-5,TRBJ2-5,-,TGTGCCAGCAGTTACTCCGGCAGCGACTGGGAGACCCAGTACTTC,CASSYSGSDWETQYF
few,TRBV7-9,TRBJ1-2,-,TGTGCCAGCAGCTTAGGTCCGCTCCACTATGGCTACACCTTC,CASSLGPLHYGYTF
-,TRBV12-3/TRBV12-4,TRBJ2-5,-,TGTGCCTCGTCGAGGGACTGGGGGGAAGAGACCCAGTACTTC,CASSRDWGEETQYF
few,TRBV24-1,TRBJ1-2,-,TGTGCCACCAGTGATTTCCGCGGGAATGGCTACACCTTC,CATSDFRGNGYTF
-,TRBV7-3,TRBJ1-4,-,TGTGCCAGCAGTCGATATTGGGAACTGTTTTTT,CASSRYWELFF
-,TRBV7-9,TRBJ1-3,-,TGTGCCAGCAACCAGGGGATCTCTGGAAACACCATATATTTT,CASNQGISGNTIYF
-,TRBV3-1,TRBJ2-3,-,TGTGCCAGCAGCCAAGCGGGACTAGATACGCAGTATTTT,CASSQAGLDTQYF
many,TRBV20-1,TRBJ2-2,TRBD1,TGCAGTGCTAGAAGGACAGGGAACACCGGGGAGCTGTTTTTT,CSARRTGNTGELFF
few,TRBV7-3,TRBJ2-2,-,TGTGCCAGCAGCCCCGGGTCCCACACCGGGGAGCTGTTTTTT,CASSPGSHTGELFF
few,TRBV28,TRBJ2-5,-,TGTGCCAGCAGTCTGGGTGGCAGGGAAGAGACCCAGTACTTC,CASSLGGREETQYF
-,TRBV20-1,TRBJ1-6,-,TGCAGTGCCACAGGGCCGGGTGTTAATAATTCACCCCTCCACTTT,CSATGPGVNNSPLHF
many,TRBV7-9,TRBJ2-7,TRBD1,TGTGCCAGCAGCTCCTCTTGGGACAGGGTAGACGAGCAGTACTTC,CASSSSWDRVDEQYF
-,TRBV7-3,TRBJ2-1,-,TGTGCCAGCAGCTTAACGGGGCCTCCGCGGAGTGAGCAGTTCTTC,CASSLTGPPRSEQFF